This passage covers 23 T cell receptor beta chains from one sample sequenced in a study of response to subunit inactivated influenza vaccine. TCRdb itself ran the RT-PCR reads through MiXCR, one entry per CDR3 protein. Of 630,000 or so distinct CDR3 sequences in the sample, approximately 15% were seen once. The material was PBMCs from blood, obtained about 12 days after vaccination. The receptors were gathered from a man between 45 and 60 years old who received an inactivated influenza vaccine.

This clonotype was found a few times. V usage is TRBV5-1 and J usage is TRBJ2-6, with unresolved D. CDR1 is SGHRS, CDR2 YFSETQ, per germline. Trimming stripped 1 base from V and 0 bases from J, with 8 bases between. This CDR3 contains 16 residues. As DNA, the CDR3 is TGCGCCAGCAGCTTGCTATCGGACTCTGGGGCCAACGTCCTGACTTTC. Residues: CASSLLSDSGANVLTF.

This clonotype appeared a few times. This chain joins TRBV5-1 and TRBJ2-7; D is undetermined. Germline V gives CDR1 SGHRS, CDR2 YFSETQ. This CDR3 has 12 amino acids. With 3 bases removed from V and 7 bases from J, the gap between germline ends came to 11 bases. The DNA for the CDR3 is TGCGCCAGCAGCTACGACTTAGGGGAGCAGTACTTC. Protein: CASSYDLGEQYF.

The rearrangement links TRBV5-3 to TRBJ2-1; D not certain. TRBV5-3 is annotated as an ORF whose role is uncertain. The CDR3 is 13 residues long. Trimming shortened V by 1 base and J by 1 base, and 3 bases separated the two germline ends. This chain's CDR3 is CARSLSSYNEQFF. The CDR3 nucleotides are TGTGCCAGAAGCTTGTCATCCTACAATGAGCAGTTCTTC.

This clonotype was observed a handful of times. The V and J genes are TRBV3-1 and TRBJ2-5; 9 nucleotides line up with TRBD2. V dropped 4 bases and J dropped 5; count of bases not matched to a gene: 11. This CDR3 has 16 residues. Germline CDR1 and CDR2: LGHDT and YNNKEL (reference sequence). The CDR3, as DNA: TGTGCCAGCAGCCTTATCCGTGGGACTAGCAGGGAGACCCAGTACTTC. Its protein is CASSLIRGTSRETQYF.

This clonotype was seen many times. The chain couples TRBV20-1 to TRBJ2-1, with D unresolved. The CDR3 has 14 amino acids. V was cut by 4 bases and J by 0 bases, with 10 bases left in between. Germline values: CDR1 DFQATT, CDR2 SNEGSKA (reference sequence). The CDR3 here is CSATAVSSYNEQFF. Here the CDR3 DNA reads TGCAGTGCTACGGCGGTGAGCTCCTACAATGAGCAGTTCTTC.

J is TRBJ1-2 and V is TRBV20-1; D remains unclear. This CDR3 is 12 amino acids long. Germline-derived CDR1 and CDR2 are DFQATT and SNEGSKA (reference sequence). Trimming removed 3 bases at V and 2 bases at J, with 7 bases between. The DNA of the CDR3 is TGCAGTGCTAGTCCCTCGAACTATGGCTACACCTTC. Its translation is CSASPSNYGYTF.

The J gene is TRBJ1-2, the V gene TRBV6-1, with D possibly being TRBD1 (6 bases). Germline CDR1 reads MNHNS; CDR2 reads SASEGT. Deletions cut 6 bases from V and 3 bases from J, with 14 bases between. The CDR3 covers 14 residues. CDR3 amino acids: CASSEQGLDYGYTF. The CDR3 DNA reads as TGTGCCAGCAGCGAACAGGGATTAGACTATGGCTACACCTTC.

The V and J genes are TRBV3-1 and TRBJ2-1; perhaps TRBD1 as D (6 bases). The CDR3 spans 14 residues. The germline gives CDR1 LGHDT, CDR2 YNNKEL (reference sequence). Trimming left V 0 bases short and J 9 bases short, with 12 bases between. The chain's CDR3 is CASSQEQGWPEQFF. In DNA, the CDR3 is TGTGCCAGCAGCCAAGAACAGGGATGGCCTGAGCAGTTCTTC.

The chain employs TRBV5-1 and TRBJ1-2; no reliable D call. Germline CDR1 reads SGHRS; CDR2 reads YFSETQ. The CDR3 length is 14 residues. Trimming removed 4 bases at V and 0 bases at J, with 10 bases between. The CDR3 DNA reads TGCGCCAGCAGCGCTCACGGTTCTAACTATGGCTACACCTTC. Residues: CASSAHGSNYGYTF. Combining the CDR3 with reference TRBV5-1 and TRBJ1-2 gives the whole variable domain KAGVTQTPRYLIKTRGQQVTLSCSPISGHRSVSWYQQTPGQGLQFLFEYFSETQRNKGNFPGRFSGRQFSNSRSEMNVSTLELGDSALYLCASSAHGSNYGYTFGSGTRLTVV.

This clonotype was counted a few times. The rearrangement joins TRBV12-3 or TRBV12-4 to TRBJ1-4; 7 positions agree with TRBD1. The CDR3 consists of 15 residues. V was pared by 7 bases and J by 7 bases, with 12 bases of the junction left unmatched. The CDR3 loop reads CASTPDGAGGEKLFF. CDR3 nucleotides: TGTGCCAGCACGCCTGATGGGGCAGGGGGTGAAAAACTGTTTTTT.

DNA for the CDR3: TGTGCCAGCAGCTTGGCCACGGGAGGGGGATACAATGAGCAGTTCTTC. This sequence encodes CASSLATGGGYNEQFF. The rearrangement uses TRBV5-6 and TRBJ2-1, with 8 bases matching TRBD2. Germline CDR1 SGHDT, CDR2 YYEEEE. J was trimmed by 4 bases and V by 0 bases; bases with no gene match: 6. This CDR3 is 16 amino acids long.

The chain combines TRBV2 with TRBJ2-3; 9 nucleotides line up with TRBD2. The CDR3 runs 14 residues. V dropped 7 bases and J dropped 7; count of bases not matched to a gene: 9. CDR1 and CDR2 (germline): SNHLY, FYNNEI. The CDR3 is CASTAERGANTQYF. The CDR3 DNA reads TGTGCCAGCACGGCGGAGCGGGGGGCCAATACGCAGTATTTT.

In its sample, this clonotype was seen a few times. The gene calls are TRBV9 and TRBJ1-2; D is undetermined. CDR3 length equals 13 residues. CDR1 SGDLS and CDR2 YYNGEE come from the germline V gene. Trimming removed 0 bases from V and 6 bases from J, with 9 bases in between. The CDR3 nucleotides read TGTGCCAGCAGCGTAGGATGGGTGGATGGCTACACCTTC. Translating it yields CASSVGWVDGYTF.

In DNA, the CDR3 is TGTGCCAGCAGCCGACAGGACCGCCCAGGAGAGACCCAGTACTTC. It yields the protein CASSRQDRPGETQYF. V gene TRBV7-3 combines with J gene TRBJ2-5; weak D call: TRBD1 (6 bases). The CDR3 covers 15 residues. The germline gives CDR1 SGHTA, CDR2 FQGTGA. The V end lost 5 bases, the J end lost 4 bases, and 17 bases lay between the germline ends.

There are a few counts of this clonotype. This chain joins TRBV29-1 and TRBJ2-4, with D possibly being TRBD2 (5 bases). Germline CDR1 reads SQVTM; CDR2 reads ANQGSEA. This CDR3 contains 17 residues. V lost 2 bases and J 0 bases, leaving 17 bases between the germline ends. CDR3 sequence reads: CSVENPRTGLAKNIQYF. The CDR3 DNA sequence: TGCAGCGTTGAAAATCCACGCACGGGATTAGCCAAAAACATTCAGTACTTC.

The rearrangement uses TRBV7-9 and TRBJ2-7; TRBD1 might be the D (5 bases). Germline loops: CDR1 SEHNR, CDR2 FQNEAQ (reference sequence). The CDR3 has 12 amino acids. Trimming removed 5 bases at V and 7 bases at J, with 12 bases between. The CDR3 coding sequence is TGTGCCAGCAGCCCGATGGACACAGAGCAGTACTTC. This codes for CASSPMDTEQYF. The full variable domain, completed using reference TRBV7-9 and TRBJ2-7, is DTGVSQNPRHKITKRGQNVTFRCDPISEHNRLYWYRQTLGQGPEFLTYFQNEAQLEKSRLLSDRFSAERPKGSFSTLEIQRTEQGDSAMYLCASSPMDTEQYFGPGTRLTVT.

The chain employs TRBV7-9 and TRBJ2-5; 9 bases are shared with TRBD1. Trimming at V came to 4 bases and at J to 4 bases, leaving 4 bases not matched to a gene. Germline V lookup: CDR1 SEHNR, CDR2 FQNEAQ (reference sequence). The CDR3 sequence is 14 residues long. The CDR3 spells CASSWTGVGETQYF. The CDR3 nucleotides read TGTGCCAGCAGCTGGACAGGGGTGGGAGAGACCCAGTACTTC.

This clonotype was counted between two and nine times. The chain couples TRBV7-2 to TRBJ2-3, with D tentatively TRBD2 (6 bases). The CDR3 loop spans 15 amino acids. V was clipped by 3 bases and J by 1 base, with 11 bases between them. Germline V gives CDR1 SGHTA, CDR2 FQGNSA. This chain's CDR3 is CASSLGPSGTDTQYF. CDR3 bases: TGTGCCAGCAGCTTGGGGCCTAGCGGCACAGATACGCAGTATTTT. The complete variable domain, with remaining parts taken from reference TRBV7-2 and TRBJ2-3, reads GAGVSQSPSNKVTEKGKDVELRCDPISGHTALYWYRQSLGQGLEFLIYFQGNSAPDKSGLPSDRFSAERTGGSVSTLTIQRTQQEDSAVYLCASSLGPSGTDTQYFGPGTRLTVL.

This rearrangement joins TRBV5-1 to TRBJ2-3; TRBD2 agrees at 11 bases. There are 14 residues in the CDR3. The germline V gene encodes CDR1 SGHRS and CDR2 YFSETQ. V dropped 4 bases and J dropped 4; count of bases not matched to a gene: 2. The CDR3 DNA reads as TGCGCCAGCAGCCAGACTAGCGGGGCAGATACGCAGTATTTT. Residues: CASSQTSGADTQYF.

The chain combines TRBV11-2 with TRBJ1-1, with 12 nucleotides matching TRBD1. The germline gives CDR1 SGHAT, CDR2 FQNNGV. The CDR3 runs to 16 residues. With V trimmed by 5 bases and J by 3 bases, 7 bases remained unmatched. The CDR3 reads CASSRRDRGHHTEAFF. For the CDR3, the DNA is TGTGCCAGCAGCCGCCGGGACAGGGGGCACCACACTGAAGCTTTCTTT.

This clonotype has just a few counts. The chain couples TRBV5-1 to TRBJ2-1; unclear D gene. Germline CDR1 is SGHRS and CDR2 is YFSETQ. This CDR3 region has 14 residues. Trimming took off 0 bases at V and 5 bases at J, with 9 bases between the two ends. Here the CDR3 reads CASSLGYGNNEQFF. CDR3 bases: TGCGCCAGCAGCTTGGGTTACGGAAACAATGAGCAGTTCTTC.

This clonotype was counted a few times. The J gene is TRBJ2-3, the V gene TRBV5-1; D possibly matches TRBD1 or TRBD2 (6 bases each). This CDR3 spans 16 amino acids. Trimming took 3 bases from V and 2 from J, leaving 16 bases between them. CDR1 is SGHRS, CDR2 YFSETQ, per germline. CDR3 in amino acids: CASSYRGLDHTDTQYF. Written as DNA, the CDR3 is TGCGCCAGCAGCTATCGGGGGCTGGACCACACAGATACGCAGTATTTT.

V gene TRBV6-5 combines with J gene TRBJ2-1; 10 positions agree with TRBD1. The trim removed 3 bases at V and 9 bases at J, leaving 11 bases unmatched. The V gene's germline CDR1 is MNHEY and CDR2 SVGAGI. There are 16 residues in the CDR3. The CDR3 loop is CASSYSVRDRGGEQFF. The DNA for the CDR3 is TGTGCCAGCAGTTATTCCGTGAGGGACAGGGGCGGTGAGCAGTTCTTC.